What follows are 19 T cell receptor beta chains derived from one specimen sequenced in a study of T cells in localized non-small cell lung cancer. The method was immunoSEQ multiplex PCR; TCRdb's version includes in-frame clones alone and lacks a portion of them. Of around 24,000 clones detected, about 90% appear once; the ten largest clones hold approximately 30%. This sample comprised peripheral blood, obtained before any cancer treatment. The receptors were sampled from a male donor at least 60 years old with stage I squamous cell lung carcinoma.

J is TRBJ1-2 and V is TRBV28; the match to TRBD1 covers 7 bases. Germline values: CDR1 MDHEN, CDR2 SYDVKM. V lost 1 base, J lost 7 bases, and 15 bases stayed unmatched. The CDR3 covers 17 residues. CDR3 amino acids: CASSLFPRVRGTRGYTF. The CDR3 DNA reads as TGTGCCAGCAGTTTATTTCCCCGGGTCAGGGGGACACGTGGCTACACCTTC.

The rearrangement links TRBV30 to TRBJ2-1, with D perhaps TRBD2 (6 bases). The germline V and J ends were trimmed by 3 bases and 6 bases, with 15 bases remaining between them. The CDR3 consists of 14 residues. Germline values: CDR1 GTSNPN, CDR2 SVGIG (reference sequence). CDR3 bases: TGTGCCTGGAGAATAAGCGGGCTAATCAATGAGCAGTTCTTC. Translating gives CAWRISGLINEQFF.

The chain has TRBV15 and TRBJ2-2; no clear D gene. This CDR3 contains 16 residues. Germline CDR1 LNHNV, CDR2 YYDKDF (reference sequence). V lost 0 bases to trimming and J lost 5 bases, with 13 bases between them. This chain's CDR3 is CATSRDASTLTGELFF. The CDR3 DNA reads TGTGCCACCAGCAGAGACGCCTCGACGTTAACCGGGGAGCTGTTTTTT. The full variable domain, completed using reference TRBV15 and TRBJ2-2, is DAMVIQNPRYQVTQFGKPVTLSCSQTLNHNVMYWYQQKSSQAPKLLFHYYDKDFNNEADTPDNFQSRRPNTSFCFLDIRSPGLGDTAMYLCATSRDASTLTGELFFGEGSRLTVL.

The CDR3 nucleotides read TGTGCCAGCAGCCCAGTTCGGCTTCGGTACAATGAGCAGTTCTTC. Translated, it gives CASSPVRLRYNEQFF. The chain couples TRBV7-8 to TRBJ2-1; no clear D. This CDR3 region has 15 residues. Trimming took 5 bases from V and 4 from J, leaving 15 bases between them. CDR1 SGHVS and CDR2 FQNEAQ come from the germline V gene.

V and J are TRBV7-3 and TRBJ2-2; unclear D gene. V dropped 4 bases and J dropped 4 bases, with 10 bases sitting between them. Germline CDR1 SGHTA, CDR2 FQGTGA. The CDR3 consists of 14 residues. CDR3 sequence: CASSSALFTGELFF. CDR3 bases: TGTGCCAGCAGCTCGGCCTTGTTCACCGGGGAGCTGTTTTTT.

This clone was picked up a small number of times. The V and J genes are TRBV6-1 and TRBJ2-7; 12 nucleotides line up with TRBD2. From germline, CDR1 is MNHNS and CDR2 SASEGT. J lost 5 bases, V lost 2 bases, and 7 bases had no gene match. The length of the CDR3 is 16 residues. In DNA form, the CDR3 reads TGTGCCAGCAGTGAACCCCCCCTAGCGGGAGGGGACGAGCAGTACTTC. Protein product: CASSEPPLAGGDEQYF.

The gene calls are TRBV5-1 and TRBJ2-2; the D gene is possibly TRBD1 (6 bases). Trimming stripped 4 bases from V and 1 base from J, with 8 bases between. CDR1 is SGHRS, CDR2 YFSETQ, per germline. This CDR3 has 14 amino acids. CDR3 nucleotide sequence: TGCGCCAGCAGCCCGGGACAGAACACCGGGGAGCTGTTTTTT. This codes for CASSPGQNTGELFF.

This rearrangement joins TRBV5-1 to TRBJ2-7, with 11 bases fitting TRBD1. V lost 3 bases and J lost 5; bases outside the gene matches: 7. There are 15 residues in the CDR3. Per germline, CDR1 SGHRS and CDR2 YFSETQ. The CDR3 spells CASSSGQGALDEQYF. As DNA, the CDR3 is TGCGCCAGCAGCTCAGGACAGGGGGCGCTGGACGAGCAGTACTTC.

A note on this clone: In the same sample, other DNA sequences code for this CDR3. The gene calls are TRBV5-6 and TRBJ2-5; 7 nucleotides match TRBD1. The CDR3 runs 14 residues. The V segment lost 2 bases and the J segment 5 bases; nucleotides outside the gene matches: 6. Germline lookup yields CDR1 SGHDT and CDR2 YYEEEE. The CDR3 DNA follows: TGTGCCAGCAGCTTAGGGACAGTTCAGGAGACCCAGTACTTC. Translation gives CASSLGTVQETQYF.

The rearrangement uses TRBV15 and TRBJ1-6, with TRBD1 as a possible D gene (5 bases). The germline V and J ends were trimmed by 0 bases and 14 bases, with 20 bases remaining between them. This CDR3 is built from 16 residues. Germline V CDR1 and CDR2: LNHNV, YYDKDF (reference sequence). The CDR3, as DNA: TGTGCCACCAGCAGAGATAGAGGCAGGGCGATTAGGGCCCTCCACTTT. This sequence encodes CATSRDRGRAIRALHF. Complete variable domain (other parts from reference TRBV15 and TRBJ1-6): DAMVIQNPRYQVTQFGKPVTLSCSQTLNHNVMYWYQQKSSQAPKLLFHYYDKDFNNEADTPDNFQSRRPNTSFCFLDIRSPGLGDTAMYLCATSRDRGRAIRALHFGNGTRLTVT.

A few counts support this clone. J is TRBJ1-1 and V is TRBV10-3; D may be TRBD1 (5 bases). The CDR3 runs 15 residues. Germline V lookup: CDR1 ENHRY, CDR2 SYGVKD. V was shortened by 8 bases and J by 3 bases, with 19 bases between the two germline ends. CDR3 region: CAIGKRPLGDTEAFF. The CDR3, as DNA: TGTGCCATCGGGAAACGTCCGCTGGGGGACACTGAAGCTTTCTTT.

V usage is TRBV5-5 and J usage is TRBJ2-7, with 14 positions matching TRBD2. The CDR3 covers 17 residues. Germline V gene sequence: CDR1 SGHKS, CDR2 YYEKEE (reference sequence). J gave up 2 bases and V 4 bases, and 8 bases lay outside the gene matches. Here the CDR3 reads CASSRAMGLAGAYEQYF. As DNA, the CDR3 is TGTGCCAGCAGCCGCGCGATGGGACTAGCGGGGGCCTACGAGCAGTACTTC.

The genes are TRBV19 and TRBJ1-5; D is perhaps TRBD1 (5 bases). The V end lost 8 bases, the J end lost 0 bases, and 17 bases lay between the germline ends. This CDR3 contains 16 residues. CDR1 and CDR2 from the germline V gene are LNHDA and SQIVND (reference sequence). This CDR3 is CASSLGRTYSNQPQHF. CDR3 nucleotides: TGTGCCAGTTCCCTGGGCAGGACATATAGCAATCAGCCCCAGCATTTT.

This clone was detected once. This sequence joins TRBV14 and TRBJ1-6, with D possibly TRBD1 on 5 matching bases. In germline, CDR1 is SGHDN, CDR2 FVKESK. This CDR3 contains 13 residues. Trimming took off 0 bases at V and 15 bases at J, with 12 bases between the two ends. This CDR3 reads CASSQDRRDLLHF. The CDR3, as DNA: TGTGCCAGCAGCCAAGATAGGAGGGACCTCCTCCACTTT.

The V call is TRBV29-1, the J call TRBJ2-7; 7 positions agree with TRBD2. This CDR3 is 14 amino acids long. The V gene end was trimmed by 6 bases and the J gene end by 4 bases; junction bases not matched to a gene: 12. Germline V gene lookup returns CDR1 SQVTM and CDR2 ANQGSEA. CDR3 bases: TGCAGCGTGTCCCAGGTTGGCGGGAGTTACGAGCAGTACTTC. It translates to CSVSQVGGSYEQYF.

The chain joins TRBV9 to TRBJ2-3; 7 nucleotides align to TRBD2. The CDR3 runs to 16 residues. The V segment lost 2 bases and the J segment 2 bases; nucleotides outside the gene matches: 8. Germline V gives CDR1 SGDLS, CDR2 YYNGEE. The DNA of the CDR3 is TGTGCCAGCAGCGTTGGAAGCGGGGAGATCACAGATACGCAGTATTTT. Translated, it gives CASSVGSGEITDTQYF.

This clone was detected only once. V usage is TRBV6-5 and J usage is TRBJ1-5, with 8 bases fitting TRBD1. Losses at the gene ends were 10 bases for V and 2 bases for J; bases not matched to a gene: 7. Germline CDR1 and CDR2: MNHEY and SVGAGI. The CDR3 runs to 14 residues. CDR3 sequence (DNA): TGTGCCACCGGACAGGGTGCGCGCAATCAGCCCCAGCATTTT. It yields the protein CATGQGARNQPQHF.

The chain combines TRBV5-1 with TRBJ2-6; D unresolved. Germline V lookup: CDR1 SGHRS, CDR2 YFSETQ. The V gene lost 1 base and the J gene lost 2 bases, with 4 bases spanning the gap. This CDR3 is 14 amino acids long. The CDR3 nucleotides are TGCGCCAGCAGCTTGACAGCTGGGGCCAACGTCCTGACTTTC. It is translated as CASSLTAGANVLTF.

The chain uses TRBV11-2 and TRBJ2-1, with 7 nucleotides matching TRBD2. The trim removed 0 bases at V and 5 bases at J, leaving 13 bases unmatched. This CDR3 comprises 18 residues. The V gene's germline CDR1 is SGHAT and CDR2 FQNNGV. The CDR3 sequence: CASSLDRGRGVANNEQFF. For the CDR3, the DNA is TGTGCCAGCAGCTTAGATCGGGGACGGGGGGTAGCCAACAATGAGCAGTTCTTC.